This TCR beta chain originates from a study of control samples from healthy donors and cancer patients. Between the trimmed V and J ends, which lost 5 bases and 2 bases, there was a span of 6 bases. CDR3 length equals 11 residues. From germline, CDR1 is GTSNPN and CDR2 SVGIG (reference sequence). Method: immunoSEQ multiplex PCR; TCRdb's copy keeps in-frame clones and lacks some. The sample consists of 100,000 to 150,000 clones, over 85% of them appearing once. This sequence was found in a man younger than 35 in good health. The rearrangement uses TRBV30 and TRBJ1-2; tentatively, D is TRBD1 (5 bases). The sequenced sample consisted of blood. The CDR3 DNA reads TGTGCCTGGGACAGAAACTATGGCTACACCTTC. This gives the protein CAWDRNYGYTF.